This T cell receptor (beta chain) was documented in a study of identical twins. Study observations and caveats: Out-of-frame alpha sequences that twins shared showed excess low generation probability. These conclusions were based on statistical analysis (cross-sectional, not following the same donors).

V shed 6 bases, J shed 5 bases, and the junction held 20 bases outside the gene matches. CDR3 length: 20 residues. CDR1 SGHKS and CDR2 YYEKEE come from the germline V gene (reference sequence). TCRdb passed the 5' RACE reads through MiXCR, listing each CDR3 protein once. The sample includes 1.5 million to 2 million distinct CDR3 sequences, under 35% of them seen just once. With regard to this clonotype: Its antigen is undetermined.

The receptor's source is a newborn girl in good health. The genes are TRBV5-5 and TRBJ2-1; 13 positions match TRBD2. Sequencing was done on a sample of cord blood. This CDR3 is CASTTGFGQGTSGNNNEQFF. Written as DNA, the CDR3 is TGTGCCAGCACCACTGGGTTTGGACAGGGGACTAGCGGGAATAACAATGAGCAGTTCTTC.